This passage covers 30 T cell receptor beta chains from one sample sequenced in a study of shared clonotypes between healthy human individuals (dated by TCRdb to about 2020). CD8 naive samples were CD45RO-negative cells positively selected for CCR7, giving a CD45RA+CCR7+ population that excluded TemRA cells. The library was made by the immunoSEQ multiplex PCR assay. TCRdb took this table from immuneACCESS and kept in-frame rearrangements with V and J called. Such tables lack part of the clones; where checked against another copy, unresolved V genes explain under half of the gap, and the rest is unexplained. This sample has roughly 550,000 clones in its table, and 95% to 96% of those were observed once. The ten top clones hold 0.095% to 0.12% of the sample. The specimen was naive CD8+ T cells sorted from blood. According to the study, the label for this sample's cell subset or site signals: CD45RA+CCR7+. All receptors derive from a woman aged 25 to 39 in good health.

The rearrangement joins TRBV5-4 to TRBJ2-3; maybe TRBD1 (6 bases). Germline V gene data show CDR1 as SGHNT and CDR2 as YYREEE (reference sequence). V lost 1 base to trimming and J lost 6 bases, with 24 bases between them. CDR3 length equals 18 residues. CDR3 nucleotide sequence: TGTGCCAGCAGCTTGATCGGGTCCGGGACAAAGAGGTCGGATACGCAGTATTTT. The encoded protein is CASSLIGSGTKRSDTQYF.

The genes are TRBV9 and TRBJ2-7; 9 nucleotides match TRBD2. CDR1 and CDR2 (germline): SGDLS, YYNGEE. V dropped 6 bases and J dropped 0; count of bases not matched to a gene: 7. The CDR3 totals 15 residues. The CDR3 protein is CASTPGLADSYEQYF. The CDR3 bases are TGTGCCAGCACCCCGGGACTAGCCGACTCCTACGAGCAGTACTTC.

The rearrangement links TRBV19 to TRBJ2-3; 10 bases align to TRBD2. Germline V gene lookup returns CDR1 LNHDA and CDR2 SQIVND (reference sequence). The CDR3 runs 16 residues. V shed 3 bases and J 6 bases; nucleotides not matched to a gene: 9. CDR3 sequence (DNA): TGTGCCAGTAGTATGATTCTAGCGGGAGTTGTTGATACGCAGTATTTT. Protein product: CASSMILAGVVDTQYF.

The chain uses TRBV16 and TRBJ2-7; 10 bases align to TRBD2. CDR3 size: 16 residues. V lost 4 bases to trimming and J lost 6 bases; unmatched junction nucleotides: 12. From germline, CDR1 is KGHSY and CDR2 FQNENV. The CDR3 region is CASSRHSGAGGVEQYF. In DNA, the CDR3 is TGTGCCAGCAGCCGCCACTCCGGAGCGGGAGGGGTCGAGCAGTACTTC.

The rearrangement uses TRBV7-2 and TRBJ2-1; 14 nucleotides line up with TRBD2. The CDR3 has 15 amino acids. V was clipped by 8 bases and J by 7 bases; unmatched bases: 7. Germline assignment: CDR1 SGHTA and CDR2 FQGNSA. Here the CDR3 reads CASGPGTSGRNEQFF. CDR3 sequence (DNA): TGTGCCAGCGGCCCCGGGACTAGCGGGAGAAATGAGCAGTTCTTC.

Details on this clone: Other DNA variants within this sample encode the same CDR3. The rearrangement joins TRBV20-1 to TRBJ2-5; D is unclear. The CDR3 is 10 amino acids. Trimming removed 1 base from V and 5 bases from J, with 2 bases in between. The germline V gene has CDR1 DFQATT and CDR2 SNEGSKA (reference sequence). The CDR3 protein is CSARGETQYF. The CDR3 nucleotides are TGCAGTGCTAGAGGGGAGACCCAGTACTTC.

The J gene is TRBJ1-2, the V gene TRBV5-1; D call uncertain. Trimming removed 0 bases from V and 4 bases from J, with 10 bases in between. Looked up from germline, CDR1 is SGHRS and CDR2 is YFSETQ. The CDR3 totals 14 residues. This chain's CDR3 is CASSLGAGAYGYTF. The CDR3 coding sequence is TGCGCCAGCAGCTTGGGGGCAGGAGCCTATGGCTACACCTTC.

This clone was counted only a few times. In the same sample, other DNA sequences code for this CDR3. This chain connects TRBV6-1 to TRBJ1-3; tentative D call: TRBD1 (6 bases). Germline values: CDR1 MNHNS, CDR2 SASEGT. V was clipped by 1 base and J by 4 bases, with 11 bases between them. The CDR3 has 15 residues. CDR3 DNA sequence: TGTGCCAGCAGTGAAGGCACAGGGATCGGAAACACCATATATTTT. Translated, it gives CASSEGTGIGNTIYF.

The chain recombines TRBV19 with TRBJ2-1; the D is unclear. With 4 bases removed from V and 1 base from J, the gap between germline ends came to 8 bases. Germline loops: CDR1 LNHDA, CDR2 SQIVND (reference sequence). The CDR3 consists of 14 residues. CDR3 sequence reads: CASSTLISYNEQFF. Written as DNA, the CDR3 is TGTGCCAGTAGTACACTGATTTCCTACAATGAGCAGTTCTTC.

CDR3 DNA: TGTGCCAGCAGCTTAGCTCCAGGGGGCGCCAACAATGAGCAGTTCTTC. Its translation is CASSLAPGGANNEQFF. The J gene is TRBJ2-1, the V gene TRBV7-9; TRBD1 aligns across 8 bases. There are 16 residues in the CDR3. The V gene's germline CDR1 is SEHNR and CDR2 FQNEAQ (reference sequence). J gave up 5 bases and V 0 bases, and 6 bases lay outside the gene matches.

The V gene is TRBV5-6, the J gene TRBJ1-2, with 7 positions matching TRBD1. The CDR3 is 16 amino acids. Trimming at V came to 2 bases and at J to 3 bases, leaving 10 bases not matched to a gene. The germline V gene encodes CDR1 SGHDT and CDR2 YYEEEE. CDR3 DNA: TGTGCCAGCAGCTTACTCATGGGACAGCGGCACTATGGCTACACCTTC. Translating it yields CASSLLMGQRHYGYTF. Supplemented by reference TRBV5-6 and TRBJ1-2, the full variable domain reads DAGVTQSPTHLIKTRGQQVTLRCSPKSGHDTVSWYQQALGQGPQFIFQYYEEEERQRGNFPDRFSGHQFPNYSSELNVNALLLGDSALYLCASSLLMGQRHYGYTFGSGTRLTVV.

The chain couples TRBV13 to TRBJ2-5; 12 nucleotides line up with TRBD2. Germline lookup yields CDR1 PRHDT and CDR2 FYEKMQ (reference sequence). Trimming cost V 5 bases and J 7 bases; bases outside gene matches: 11. This CDR3 spans 16 amino acids. The CDR3 loop reads CASSTSRLAGEGTQYF. In nucleotides, the CDR3 is TGTGCCAGCAGCACCTCCCGACTAGCGGGAGAGGGGACCCAGTACTTC.

The chain joins TRBV27 to TRBJ2-2; possible D gene TRBD1, 6 bases. Trimming took off 3 bases at V and 7 bases at J, with 18 bases between the two ends. The germline V gene has CDR1 MNHEY and CDR2 SMNVEV (reference sequence). This CDR3 spans 16 amino acids. Written as DNA, the CDR3 is TGTGCCAGCAGTTTTGCGGCAGGGGCAAACCTCGGGGAGCTGTTTTTT. Encoded protein: CASSFAAGANLGELFF.

The V call is TRBV10-1, the J call TRBJ1-2, with unresolved D. CDR1 and CDR2 from the germline V gene are WNHNN and SYGVQD (reference sequence). This CDR3 is 13 amino acids long. The V and J ends lost 6 bases and 1 base respectively, with 9 bases between them. The CDR3 is CASSPTINYGYTF. CDR3 in DNA: TGCGCCAGCAGCCCCACTATTAACTATGGCTACACCTTC.

This sequence joins TRBV2 and TRBJ1-2; TRBD1 might be the D (6 bases). The CDR3 runs 14 residues. The germline V gene has CDR1 SNHLY and CDR2 FYNNEI. The V gene lost 4 bases and the J gene lost 4 bases, with 13 bases spanning the gap. This chain's CDR3 is CASSGGGPSYGYTF. In DNA, the CDR3 is TGTGCCAGCAGTGGTGGGGGGCCTTCCTATGGCTACACCTTC.

This clone was counted once. V is TRBV28 and J is TRBJ2-7; 7 bases line up with TRBD1. The CDR3 sequence is 16 residues long. The J segment lost 2 bases and the V segment lost 3 bases, leaving 10 bases of the junction unmatched. CDR1 and CDR2 from the germline V gene are MDHEN and SYDVKM. The CDR3, as DNA: TGTGCCAGCAGTTTGACCACACAGGGGTCAACCTACGAGCAGTACTTC. Translating it yields CASSLTTQGSTYEQYF. Drawing the rest from reference TRBV28 and TRBJ2-7, the complete variable domain is DVKVTQSSRYLVKRTGEKVFLECVQDMDHENMFWYRQDPGLGLRLIYFSYDVKMKEKGDIPEGYSVSREKKERFSLILESASTNQTSMYLCASSLTTQGSTYEQYFGPGTRLTVT.

The chain couples TRBV7-9 to TRBJ2-7; 8 nucleotides line up with TRBD1. Germline CDR1 SEHNR, CDR2 FQNEAQ (reference sequence). The CDR3 totals 15 residues. V was clipped by 4 bases and J by 2 bases; unmatched bases: 7. CDR3 nucleotides: TGTGCCAGCAGCTCCGGGACAGGAGATACCTACGAGCAGTACTTC. It codes for CASSSGTGDTYEQYF.

Only a few counts were recorded for this clone. The chain has TRBV6-5 and TRBJ2-1; D gene unclear. This CDR3 comprises 14 residues. V dropped 4 bases and J dropped 9 bases, with 16 bases sitting between them. CDR1 is MNHEY and CDR2 is SVGAGI in the germline V gene. The CDR3, as DNA: TGTGCCAGCAGTTTACTGGGTCTAAACGTTGAGCAGTTCTTC. Translated: CASSLLGLNVEQFF.

The chain links TRBV7-6 to TRBJ2-2; 12 bases are a match to TRBD2. CDR1 and CDR2 (germline): SGHVS, FNYEAQ. Trimming took 4 bases from V and 8 from J; bases not matched to a gene: 8. The CDR3 length is 16 residues. CDR3: CASSSTTSGSSGELFF. CDR3 coding DNA: TGTGCCAGCAGCTCCACGACTAGCGGGAGTTCTGGGGAGCTGTTTTTT.

For this clone: Other DNA variants within this sample encode the same CDR3. V gene TRBV6-5 combines with J gene TRBJ2-7; TRBD2 matches at 11 bases. The CDR3 is 15 amino acids. CDR1 and CDR2 (germline): MNHEY, SVGAGI. The V and J ends lost 2 bases and 0 bases, in that order; junction bases with no gene match: 0. CDR3 region: CASSYGTSGSYEQYF. CDR3 sequence (DNA): TGTGCCAGCAGTTACGGGACTAGCGGCTCCTACGAGCAGTACTTC.

The chain carries TRBV5-5 and TRBJ1-4; D not resolved. The length of the CDR3 is 13 residues. Trimming removed 2 bases from V and 4 bases from J, with 6 bases in between. Germline lookup yields CDR1 SGHKS and CDR2 YYEKEE (reference sequence). The CDR3 sequence is CASSFSSNEKLFF. Written as DNA, the CDR3 is TGTGCCAGCAGCTTTTCCAGTAATGAAAAACTGTTTTTT.

The chain joins TRBV7-2 to TRBJ1-1; D is unresolved. The CDR3 runs 14 residues. CDR1 SGHTA and CDR2 FQGNSA come from the germline V gene. Trimming left V 3 bases short and J 1 base short, with 9 bases between. The DNA of the CDR3 is TGTGCCAGCAGCTTTCCGTTTAGGAACACTGAAGCTTTCTTT. This translates into CASSFPFRNTEAFF. The whole variable domain, filled in from reference TRBV7-2 and TRBJ1-1, reads GAGVSQSPSNKVTEKGKDVELRCDPISGHTALYWYRQSLGQGLEFLIYFQGNSAPDKSGLPSDRFSAERTGGSVSTLTIQRTQQEDSAVYLCASSFPFRNTEAFFGQGTRLTVV.

J is TRBJ1-4 and V is TRBV28, with a weak D call TRBD1 (5 bases). CDR1 MDHEN and CDR2 SYDVKM come from the germline V gene. This CDR3 is 15 amino acids long. Trimming stripped 5 bases from V and 8 bases from J, with 18 bases between. DNA of the CDR3: TGTGCCAGCAGTGAAGGGACGGCCAGAGACGAAAAACTGTTTTTT. It codes for CASSEGTARDEKLFF.

This sequence joins TRBV5-8 and TRBJ1-1; D not certain. V was cut by 5 bases and J by 0 bases, with 14 bases left in between. Looked up from germline, CDR1 is SGHTS and CDR2 is YDEGEE. The CDR3 totals 15 residues. As DNA, the CDR3 is TGTGCCAGCAGTCGACTCGGCCGGCTGAACACTGAAGCTTTCTTT. It is translated as CASSRLGRLNTEAFF.

This clone was counted only a few times. The rearrangement links TRBV5-1 to TRBJ2-3; D gene ambiguous. Trimming left V 0 bases short and J 5 bases short, with 1 base between. The CDR3 sequence is 11 residues long. Germline CDR1 reads SGHRS; CDR2 reads YFSETQ. The CDR3 sequence: CASSLEDTQYF. CDR3 nucleotides: TGCGCCAGCAGCTTGGAAGATACGCAGTATTTT.

V and J are TRBV27 and TRBJ1-5; no definite D call. This CDR3 has 16 amino acids. The germline CDR1 and CDR2 sequences are MNHEY and SMNVEV (reference sequence). The V gene lost 5 bases and the J gene lost 2 bases, with 16 bases spanning the gap. In DNA, the CDR3 is TGTGCCAGCAGTGCTGGCCCGGGGTATGGCAATCAGCCCCAGCATTTT. Its translation is CASSAGPGYGNQPQHF.

The V gene is TRBV28, the J gene TRBJ2-5; D possibly corresponds to TRBD2 (6 bases). Between the trimmed V and J ends, which lost 5 bases and 13 bases, there was a span of 17 bases. The CDR3 runs to 12 residues. Germline values: CDR1 MDHEN, CDR2 SYDVKM. The CDR3 here is CASSRAREATYF. The CDR3 nucleotides read TGTGCCAGCAGTAGGGCCAGGGAGGCTACGTACTTC. Combining the CDR3 with reference TRBV28 and TRBJ2-5 gives the whole variable domain DVKVTQSSRYLVKRTGEKVFLECVQDMDHENMFWYRQDPGLGLRLIYFSYDVKMKEKGDIPEGYSVSREKKERFSLILESASTNQTSMYLCASSRAREATYFGPGTRLLVL.

The V call is TRBV30, the J call TRBJ1-4; D perhaps matches TRBD1 (6 bases). The CDR3 is 14 amino acids. The germline gives CDR1 GTSNPN, CDR2 SVGIG (reference sequence). Trimming cost V 3 bases and J 8 bases, with 16 bases left between them. CDR3: CAWSSVRGKEKLFF. CDR3 in DNA: TGTGCCTGGAGCTCAGTCAGGGGTAAGGAAAAACTGTTTTTT.

This clone appeared a single time. This chain joins TRBV5-8 and TRBJ2-1, with TRBD2 matching over 7 bases. The CDR3 contains 16 residues. Looked up from germline, CDR1 is SGHTS and CDR2 is YDEGEE. Trimming at V came to 2 bases and at J to 6 bases, leaving 11 bases not matched to a gene. CDR3 sequence reads: CASSFRTSVWGNEQFF. CDR3 nucleotide sequence: TGTGCCAGCAGCTTCCGGACTAGTGTGTGGGGCAATGAGCAGTTCTTC.

The chain couples TRBV19 to TRBJ2-3; D may be TRBD2 (6 bases). V lost 6 bases and J lost 4, with 20 bases in between. Germline CDR1 and CDR2: LNHDA and SQIVND (reference sequence). CDR3 size: 16 residues. The CDR3 loop reads CASSELIRLDPDTQYF. Written as DNA, the CDR3 is TGTGCCAGTAGCGAACTCATAAGACTAGACCCAGATACGCAGTATTTT.